The 8 T cell receptor beta chains listed next were all sequenced from one sample in a study of regulatory T cells in long-lasting Graves disease. Both iRepertoire HTBI primers and Arm-PCR of CDR3 regions were used to build the TCR beta libraries. TCRdb reprocessed the multiplex PCR reads via MiXCR and lists one record per CDR3 protein. Among roughly 300,000 distinct CDR3 sequences listed, about 19% were seen once. Time point here: persistent/refractory GD, antithyroid drugs over 5 years with positive TRAb. Following extraction of RNA from PBMCs, that RNA was used to make the TCR library. The sample in question was peripheral blood mononuclear cells (PBMCs), obtained when the disease was refractory, from a patient treated with antithyroid drugs. The receptors stem from a female donor with Graves disease.

This clonotype has at least ten counts. The genes are TRBV7-9 and TRBJ1-2, with 7 bases fitting TRBD1. Germline V CDR1 and CDR2: SEHNR, FQNEAQ (reference sequence). This CDR3 region has 13 residues. V shed 6 bases and J 4 bases; nucleotides not matched to a gene: 5. The CDR3: CASSPGTVYGYTF. The CDR3 bases are TGTGCCAGCAGTCCGGGGACAGTCTATGGCTACACCTTC. The full variable domain, rest sourced from reference TRBV7-9 and TRBJ1-2, is DTGVSQNPRHKITKRGQNVTFRCDPISEHNRLYWYRQTLGQGPEFLTYFQNEAQLEKSRLLSDRFSAERPKGSFSTLEIQRTEQGDSAMYLCASSPGTVYGYTFGSGTRLTVV.

The chain is built from TRBV9 and TRBJ1-2; D gene ambiguous. The CDR3 is 16 amino acids. The germline V gene has CDR1 SGDLS and CDR2 YYNGEE. V lost 2 bases and J 3 bases, leaving 17 bases between the germline ends. The CDR3 spells CASSVGLGLNDYGYTF. CDR3 sequence (DNA): TGTGCCAGCAGCGTTGGTTTAGGGTTGAACGACTATGGCTACACCTTC.

There are many counts of this clonotype. The V call is TRBV7-9, the J call TRBJ2-7, with D possibly being TRBD1 or TRBD2 (5 bases each). From germline, CDR1 is SEHNR and CDR2 FQNEAQ (reference sequence). V was cut by 5 bases and J by 6 bases, with 20 bases left in between. This CDR3 spans 15 amino acids. CDR3 sequence (DNA): TGTGCCAGCAGCCACGGGACCGAGCGGAAAGGCGAGCAGTACTTC. This encodes CASSHGTERKGEQYF.

This clonotype occurred many times. This chain connects TRBV2 to TRBJ2-2; D gene uncertain. The CDR3 covers 15 residues. Germline CDR1 is SNHLY and CDR2 is FYNNEI. Between the trimmed V and J ends, which lost 4 bases and 1 base, there was a span of 10 bases. The CDR3: CASSAGSRNTGELFF. The CDR3 DNA sequence: TGTGCCAGCAGTGCGGGCTCCCGGAACACCGGGGAGCTGTTTTTT.

Points on this clonotype: Here the CDR3 omits its conserved ending phenylalanine or tryptophan, so a read error is the likely source. The chain couples TRBV4-1 to TRBJ2-5; no clear D. Germline V lookup: CDR1 MGHRA, CDR2 YSYEKL. Trimming took 5 bases from V and 1 from J, leaving 8 bases between them. CDR3 size: 13 residues. For the CDR3, the DNA is TGCGCCAGCAGCGTAGGGCCCCAAGAGACCCAGTACCTC. This sequence encodes CASSVGPQETQYL.

This clonotype was seen ten or more times. This chain links TRBV7-9 with TRBJ2-6, with D tentatively TRBD1 or TRBD2 (5 bases each). Germline V gene sequence: CDR1 SEHNR, CDR2 FQNEAQ (reference sequence). The CDR3 loop spans 20 amino acids. V shed 3 bases and J shed 0 bases, with 21 bases lying between them. CDR3 amino acids: CASSFPVFVGDHSGANVLTF. CDR3 nucleotides: TGTGCCAGCAGCTTTCCGGTCTTCGTGGGGGACCACTCTGGGGCCAACGTCCTGACTTTC.

This clonotype was observed at least ten times. J is TRBJ2-7 and V is TRBV5-1, with D perhaps assigned TRBD1 or TRBD2 (5 bases each). Trimming took off 5 bases at V and 6 bases at J, with 15 bases between the two ends. Germline assignment: CDR1 SGHRS and CDR2 YFSETQ. CDR3 length: 13 amino acids. In DNA, the CDR3 is TGCGCCAGCAGTTCCCGGGACGCAATCGAGCAGTACTTC. This translates into CASSSRDAIEQYF. The full variable domain, completed using reference TRBV5-1 and TRBJ2-7, is KAGVTQTPRYLIKTRGQQVTLSCSPISGHRSVSWYQQTPGQGLQFLFEYFSETQRNKGNFPGRFSGRQFSNSRSEMNVSTLELGDSALYLCASSSRDAIEQYFGPGTRLTVT.

This clonotype occurred many times. The rearrangement uses TRBV6-5 and TRBJ1-4; unclear D gene. The V and J ends lost 0 bases and 6 bases respectively, with 8 bases between them. The CDR3 runs to 14 residues. Per germline, CDR1 MNHEY and CDR2 SVGAGI. CDR3 sequence: CASSYSDGYEKLFF. CDR3 in DNA: TGTGCCAGCAGTTACTCGGACGGGTATGAAAAACTGTTTTTT.